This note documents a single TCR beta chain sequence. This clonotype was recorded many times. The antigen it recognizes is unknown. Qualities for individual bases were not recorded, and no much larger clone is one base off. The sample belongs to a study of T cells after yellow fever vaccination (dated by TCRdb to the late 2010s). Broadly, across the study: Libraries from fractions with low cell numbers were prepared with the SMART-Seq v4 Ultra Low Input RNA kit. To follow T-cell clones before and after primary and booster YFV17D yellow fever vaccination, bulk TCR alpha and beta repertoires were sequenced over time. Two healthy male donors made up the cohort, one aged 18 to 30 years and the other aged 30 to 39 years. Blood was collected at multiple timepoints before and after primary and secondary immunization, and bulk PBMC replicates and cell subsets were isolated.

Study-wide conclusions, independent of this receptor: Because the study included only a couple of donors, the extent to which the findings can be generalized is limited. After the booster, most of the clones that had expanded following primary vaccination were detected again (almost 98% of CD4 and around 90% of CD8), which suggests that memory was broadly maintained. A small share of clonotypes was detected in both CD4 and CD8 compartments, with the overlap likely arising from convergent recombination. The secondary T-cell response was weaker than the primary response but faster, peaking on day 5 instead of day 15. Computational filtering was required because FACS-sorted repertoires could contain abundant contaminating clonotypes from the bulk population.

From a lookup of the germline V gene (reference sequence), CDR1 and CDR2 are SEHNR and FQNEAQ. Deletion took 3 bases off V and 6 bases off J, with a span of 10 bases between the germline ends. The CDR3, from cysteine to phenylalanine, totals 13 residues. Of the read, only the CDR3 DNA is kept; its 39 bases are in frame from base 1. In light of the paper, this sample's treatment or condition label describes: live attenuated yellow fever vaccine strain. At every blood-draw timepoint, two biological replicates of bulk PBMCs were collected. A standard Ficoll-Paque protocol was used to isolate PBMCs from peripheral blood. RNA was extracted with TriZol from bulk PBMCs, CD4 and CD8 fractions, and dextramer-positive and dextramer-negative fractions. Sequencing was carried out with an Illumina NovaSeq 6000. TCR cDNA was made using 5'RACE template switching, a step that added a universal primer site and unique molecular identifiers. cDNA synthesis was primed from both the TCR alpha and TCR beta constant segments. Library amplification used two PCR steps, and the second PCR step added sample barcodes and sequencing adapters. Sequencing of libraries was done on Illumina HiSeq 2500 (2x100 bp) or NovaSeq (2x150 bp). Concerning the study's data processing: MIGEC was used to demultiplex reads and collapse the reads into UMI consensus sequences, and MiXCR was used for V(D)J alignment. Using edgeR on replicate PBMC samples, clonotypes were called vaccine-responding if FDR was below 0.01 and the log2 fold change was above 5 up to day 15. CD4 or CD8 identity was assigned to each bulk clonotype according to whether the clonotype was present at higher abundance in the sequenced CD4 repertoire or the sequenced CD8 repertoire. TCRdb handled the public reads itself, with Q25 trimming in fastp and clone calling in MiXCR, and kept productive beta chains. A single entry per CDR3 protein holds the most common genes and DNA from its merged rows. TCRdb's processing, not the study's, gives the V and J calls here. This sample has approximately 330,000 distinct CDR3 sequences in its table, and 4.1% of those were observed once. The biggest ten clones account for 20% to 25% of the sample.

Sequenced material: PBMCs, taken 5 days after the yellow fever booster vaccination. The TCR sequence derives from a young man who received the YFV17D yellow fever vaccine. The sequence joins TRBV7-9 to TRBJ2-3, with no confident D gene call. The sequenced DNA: TGTGCCAGCAGCTTCTCTACATTGGATACGCAGTATTTT. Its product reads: CASSFSTLDTQYF. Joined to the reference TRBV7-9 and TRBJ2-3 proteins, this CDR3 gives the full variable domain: DTGVSQNPRHKITKRGQNVTFRCDPISEHNRLYWYRQTLGQGPEFLTYFQNEAQLEKSRLLSDRFSAERPKGSFSTLEIQRTEQGDSAMYLCASSFSTLDTQYFGPGTRLTVL.